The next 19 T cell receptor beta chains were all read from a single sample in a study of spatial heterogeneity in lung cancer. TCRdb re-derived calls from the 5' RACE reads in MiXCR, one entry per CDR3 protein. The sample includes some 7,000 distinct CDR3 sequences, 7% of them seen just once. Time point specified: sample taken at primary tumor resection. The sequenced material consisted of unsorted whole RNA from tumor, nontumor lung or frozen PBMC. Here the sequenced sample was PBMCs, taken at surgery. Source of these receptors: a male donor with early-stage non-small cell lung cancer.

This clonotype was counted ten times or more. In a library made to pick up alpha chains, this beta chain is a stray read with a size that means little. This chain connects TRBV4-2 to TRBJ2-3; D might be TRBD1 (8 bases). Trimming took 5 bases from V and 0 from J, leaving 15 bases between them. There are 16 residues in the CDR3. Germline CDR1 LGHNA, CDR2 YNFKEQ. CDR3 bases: TGTGCCAGCAGCAACGAGCGGGACAGGAGCACAGATACGCAGTATTTT. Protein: CASSNERDRSTDTQYF.

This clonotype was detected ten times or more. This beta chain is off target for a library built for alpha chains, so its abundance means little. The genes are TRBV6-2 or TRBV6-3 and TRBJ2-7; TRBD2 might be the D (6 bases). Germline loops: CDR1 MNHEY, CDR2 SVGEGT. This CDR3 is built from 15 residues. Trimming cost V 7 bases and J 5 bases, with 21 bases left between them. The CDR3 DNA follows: TGTGCCAGCACTATCAGGGCGGGACCAGCGGACGAGCAGTACGTC. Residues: CASTIRAGPADEQYV.

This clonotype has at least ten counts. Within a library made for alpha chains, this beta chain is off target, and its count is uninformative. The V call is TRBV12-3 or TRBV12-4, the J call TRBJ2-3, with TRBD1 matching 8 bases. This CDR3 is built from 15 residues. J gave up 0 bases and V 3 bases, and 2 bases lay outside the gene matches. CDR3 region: CASSLTGASTDTQYF. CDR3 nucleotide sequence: TGTGCCAGCAGTTTGACAGGGGCTAGCACAGATACGCAGTATTTT.

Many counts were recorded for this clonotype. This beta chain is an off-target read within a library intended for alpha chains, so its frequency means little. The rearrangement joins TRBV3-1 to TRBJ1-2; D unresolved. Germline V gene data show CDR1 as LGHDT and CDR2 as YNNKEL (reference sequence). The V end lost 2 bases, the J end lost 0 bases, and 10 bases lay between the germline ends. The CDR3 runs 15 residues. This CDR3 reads CASSQLSLANYGYTF. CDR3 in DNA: TGTGCCAGCAGCCAATTGAGTCTGGCTAACTATGGCTACACCTTC.

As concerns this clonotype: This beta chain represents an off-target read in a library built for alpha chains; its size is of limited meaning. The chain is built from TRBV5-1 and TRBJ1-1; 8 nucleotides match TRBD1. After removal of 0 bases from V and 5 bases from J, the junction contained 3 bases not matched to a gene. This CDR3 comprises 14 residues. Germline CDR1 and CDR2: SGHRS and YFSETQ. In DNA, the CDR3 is TGCGCCAGCAGCTTGGGGACAGGGCCGACTGAAGCTTTCTTT. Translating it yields CASSLGTGPTEAFF.

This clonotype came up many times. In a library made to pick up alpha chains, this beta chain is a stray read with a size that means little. The CDR3 sequence: CASRLAGGTDTQYF. CDR3 nucleotide sequence: TGTGCCAGCAGACTAGCGGGGGGCACAGATACGCAGTATTTT. The V gene is TRBV28, the J gene TRBJ2-3, with 11 bases identical to TRBD2. CDR3 size: 14 residues. V shed 6 bases, J shed 1 base, and the junction held 0 bases outside the gene matches. The germline V gene encodes CDR1 MDHEN and CDR2 SYDVKM.

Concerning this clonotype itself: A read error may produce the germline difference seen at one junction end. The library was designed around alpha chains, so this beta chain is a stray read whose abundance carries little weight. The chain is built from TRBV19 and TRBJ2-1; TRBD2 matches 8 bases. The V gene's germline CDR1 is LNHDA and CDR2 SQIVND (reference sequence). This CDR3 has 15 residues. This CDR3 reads CAGSPSGAGENEQFF. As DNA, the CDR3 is TGTGCCGGTAGTCCCTCGGGAGCGGGAGAGAATGAGCAGTTCTTC.

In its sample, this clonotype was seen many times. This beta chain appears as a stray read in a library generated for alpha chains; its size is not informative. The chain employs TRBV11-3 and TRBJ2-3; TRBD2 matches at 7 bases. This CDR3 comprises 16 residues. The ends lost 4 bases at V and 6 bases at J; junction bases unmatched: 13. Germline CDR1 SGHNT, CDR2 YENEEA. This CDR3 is CASSSRSGLGRDTQYF. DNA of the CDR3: TGTGCCAGCAGCTCCCGTTCCGGACTAGGCCGTGATACGCAGTATTTT.

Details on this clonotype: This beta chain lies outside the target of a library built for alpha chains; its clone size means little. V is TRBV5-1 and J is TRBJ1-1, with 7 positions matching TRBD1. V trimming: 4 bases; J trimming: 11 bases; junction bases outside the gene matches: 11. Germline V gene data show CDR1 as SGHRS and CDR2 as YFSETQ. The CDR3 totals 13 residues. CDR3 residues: CASSADRASRAFF. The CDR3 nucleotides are TGCGCCAGCAGCGCAGACAGGGCCTCTAGGGCTTTCTTT.

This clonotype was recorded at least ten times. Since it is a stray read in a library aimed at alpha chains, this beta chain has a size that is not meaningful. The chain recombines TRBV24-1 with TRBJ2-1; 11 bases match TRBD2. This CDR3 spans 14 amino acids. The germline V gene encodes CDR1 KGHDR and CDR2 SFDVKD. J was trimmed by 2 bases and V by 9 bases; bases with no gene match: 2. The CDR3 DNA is TGTGCCACCGGGACTAGCGGAACCTACAATGAGCAGTTCTTC. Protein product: CATGTSGTYNEQFF.

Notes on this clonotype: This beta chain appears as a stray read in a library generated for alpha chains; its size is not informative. The CDR3 DNA reads TGCGCCAGCAGTCAATCGGCAGTCAATGAAAAACTGTTTTTT. This gives the protein CASSQSAVNEKLFF. The V gene is TRBV23-1, the J gene TRBJ1-4; unclear D gene. TRBV23-1 is annotated as an ORF whose role is uncertain. V lost 0 bases and J lost 5, with 7 bases in between. This CDR3 has 14 residues.

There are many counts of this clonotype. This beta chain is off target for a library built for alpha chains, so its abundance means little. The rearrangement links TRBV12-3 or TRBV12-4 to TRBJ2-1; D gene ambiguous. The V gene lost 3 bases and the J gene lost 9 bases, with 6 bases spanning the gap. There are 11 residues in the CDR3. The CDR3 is CASSLSLEQFF. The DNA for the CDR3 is TGTGCCAGCAGTTTGAGCCTTGAGCAGTTCTTC.

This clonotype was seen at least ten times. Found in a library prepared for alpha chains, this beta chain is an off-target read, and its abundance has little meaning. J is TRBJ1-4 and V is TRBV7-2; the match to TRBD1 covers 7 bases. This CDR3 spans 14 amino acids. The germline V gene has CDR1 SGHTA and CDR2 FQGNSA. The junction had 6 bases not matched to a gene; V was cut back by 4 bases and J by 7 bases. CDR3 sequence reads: CASSSTGSGEKLFF. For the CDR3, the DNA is TGTGCCAGCAGCTCGACAGGGAGCGGTGAAAAACTGTTTTTT.

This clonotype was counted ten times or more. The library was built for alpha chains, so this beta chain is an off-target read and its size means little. CDR3 DNA: TGTGCCAGCAGTTCCCGGACTAGCCGCCCCGACGAGCAGTACTTC. Its protein product is CASSSRTSRPDEQYF. V and J are TRBV12-3 or TRBV12-4 and TRBJ2-7; 8 bases map to TRBD2. Trimming at V came to 4 bases and at J to 5 bases, leaving 10 bases not matched to a gene. The CDR3 has 15 residues.

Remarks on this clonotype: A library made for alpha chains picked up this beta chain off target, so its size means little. The CDR3 DNA is TGCGCCAGCAGCTTGGGGGCGGGAGGAGACGAGCAGTACTTC. Amino acid sequence: CASSLGAGGDEQYF. The gene calls are TRBV5-1 and TRBJ2-7; 8 nucleotides agree with TRBD2. V was pared by 0 bases and J by 5 bases, with 4 bases of the junction left unmatched. Germline-derived CDR1 and CDR2 are SGHRS and YFSETQ. The CDR3 consists of 14 residues.

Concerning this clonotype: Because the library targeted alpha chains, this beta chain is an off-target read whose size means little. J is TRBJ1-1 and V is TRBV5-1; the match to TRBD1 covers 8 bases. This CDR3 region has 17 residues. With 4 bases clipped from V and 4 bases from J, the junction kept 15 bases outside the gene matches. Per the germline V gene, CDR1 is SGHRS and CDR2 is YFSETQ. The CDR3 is CASSREGTGFSSTEAFF. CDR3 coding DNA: TGCGCCAGCAGCCGGGAGGGGACAGGCTTTTCTTCCACTGAAGCTTTCTTT.

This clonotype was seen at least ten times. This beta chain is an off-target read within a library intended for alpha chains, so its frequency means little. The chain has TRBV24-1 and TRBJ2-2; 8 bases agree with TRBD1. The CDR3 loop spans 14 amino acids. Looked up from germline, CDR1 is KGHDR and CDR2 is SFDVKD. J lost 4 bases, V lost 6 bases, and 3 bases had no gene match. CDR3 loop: CATSPQGATGELFF. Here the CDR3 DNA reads TGTGCCACCAGTCCGCAGGGGGCCACCGGGGAGCTGTTTTTT.

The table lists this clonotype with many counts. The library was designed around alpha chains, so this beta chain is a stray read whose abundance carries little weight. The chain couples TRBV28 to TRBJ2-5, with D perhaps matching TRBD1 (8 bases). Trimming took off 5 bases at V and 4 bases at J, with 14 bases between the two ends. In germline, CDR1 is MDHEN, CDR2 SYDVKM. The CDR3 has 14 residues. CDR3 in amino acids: CASSGQGGLETQYF. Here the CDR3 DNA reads TGTGCCAGCAGTGGACAGGGAGGGCTAGAGACCCAGTACTTC.

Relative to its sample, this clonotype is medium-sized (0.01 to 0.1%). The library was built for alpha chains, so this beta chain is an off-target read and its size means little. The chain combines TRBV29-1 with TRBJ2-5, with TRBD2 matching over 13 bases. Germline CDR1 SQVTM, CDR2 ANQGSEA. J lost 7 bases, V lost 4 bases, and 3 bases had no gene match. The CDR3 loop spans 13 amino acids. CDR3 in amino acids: CSVVTSGRGTQYF. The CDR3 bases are TGCAGCGTTGTAACTAGCGGGAGGGGGACCCAGTACTTC.